This T cell receptor beta chain was identified during a study of radiation and T cells in renal cell carcinoma (dated by TCRdb to about 2020). Broadly, across the study: In total, 50 to 55 samples, comprising 25 or so tumors and about 27 peripheral blood samples, were subjected to TCR beta sequencing. The last blood draw occurred 4 weeks after radiation, at the same time as nephrectomy. In the approximately 49 samples combined, around 3.7 million unique CDR3 nucleotide sequences were found, encoding roughly 2,500,000 unique CDR3 amino acid sequences.

TCR beta libraries were generated from genomic DNA with the immunoSEQ kit, following the manufacturer's recommendations. Library preparation used a first multiplex PCR with proprietary primers, then a second PCR adding unique barcodes, with bead cleanups after each round. Each sample batch included a kit-provided positive control reaction and a negative control reaction. The final libraries were assessed on an Agilent 4200 TapeStation D1000 ScreenTape, pooled by volume, and quantified by qPCR. Sequencing was performed on an Illumina NextSeq500 with a MidOutput 150-cycle cartridge, and 156 Read1 and 15 Index1 cycles were run with kit custom primers. The pooled library was loaded at roughly 1 pM with 20% PhiX control spiked in. In the authors' own workflow: Vendor-processed data were analyzed in R, and a clonotype was defined as all T cells sharing the same CDR3 nucleotide sequence. For clone abundance analyses, frequencies were normalized to the 10,000 most abundant clones per sample. Before analysis, public T cell clones were removed, and these numbered fewer than six per sample on average. Tumor-enriched and baseline blood-enriched clonotypes were defined by at least a 32-fold difference in abundance between compartments. Clonotypes expanded or contracted between blood time points were identified with a beta-binomial differential abundance model. Similarity between tumor and blood repertoires was quantified using the Baroni-Urbani and Buser coefficient, and groups were compared with two-tailed Wilcoxon tests in R. The clones in this table, taken by TCRdb from immuneACCESS, are in-frame only. Not every clone is retained; where verified, under half of the shortfall comes from an unresolved V gene, and the cause of the rest is unknown. V and J calls and clone size are as listed in that table; D and trimming were resolved from the DNA. This sample comprises about 90,000 clones, just under 85% of them detected only once. In total, the top ten clones hold 9.4% of the sample.

V lost 5 bases and J lost 2 bases, and the count of bases not matched to a germline gene is 3. The germline V gene (reference sequence) provides CDR1 MNHNY and CDR2 SVGAGI. From its cysteine to its phenylalanine, the CDR3 spans 13 amino acids. Just the 39-base CDR3 DNA is kept, in frame starting at base 1. Beyond this particular receptor, the publication reports: Tracking of blood repertoire dynamics stopped at less than five weeks after treatment, with no follow-up past that point. With a single-armed trial design, the study had no way to address how radiation dose or scheduling affects the TCR repertoire. An increase in top tumor clonotypes in blood was observed from baseline to 2 weeks post-radiation, followed by contraction by 4 weeks, which was taken to suggest transient expansion of tumor-resident clones. Because pretreatment tumor biopsies were not available, the baseline intratumoral presence of clonotypes could not be determined.

On this clone: The target of this receptor is not known. The sample holds no much larger clone one base away, and base qualities are not on file.

Explained via the paper, the time point label denotes: blood 4 weeks post-SBRT, at nephrectomy. The treatment or condition label, read with the paper, signifies: 15 Gy SBRT to primary tumor, nephrectomy 4 weeks later. The samples were obtained from a clinical trial, where primary renal cell carcinomas were treated with 15 Gy stereotactic body radiation therapy and then removed by nephrectomy 4 weeks afterward. Serial peripheral blood from radiation-treated patients was sampled at baseline, 2 weeks and 4 weeks after SBRT to track tumor-enriched clonotypes. Renal cell carcinoma with clear cell pathology was present in all patients. Genomic DNA for TCR sequencing was prepared using the QIAamp DNA Blood Mini Kit (Qiagen). The analyses included just those samples that passed every quality control check.

The starting material was blood, obtained from a patient whose treatment included radiotherapy and nephrectomy. Recombination connected TRBV6-6 to TRBJ2-7; TRBD1 lines up with 7 middle nucleotides. The sequence was obtained from a man aged 50 to 60 with renal cell carcinoma. Here the CDR3 is given as CASSDRDPYEQYF. The nucleotides read TGTGCCAGCAGTGACAGGGACCCCTACGAGCAGTACTTC.